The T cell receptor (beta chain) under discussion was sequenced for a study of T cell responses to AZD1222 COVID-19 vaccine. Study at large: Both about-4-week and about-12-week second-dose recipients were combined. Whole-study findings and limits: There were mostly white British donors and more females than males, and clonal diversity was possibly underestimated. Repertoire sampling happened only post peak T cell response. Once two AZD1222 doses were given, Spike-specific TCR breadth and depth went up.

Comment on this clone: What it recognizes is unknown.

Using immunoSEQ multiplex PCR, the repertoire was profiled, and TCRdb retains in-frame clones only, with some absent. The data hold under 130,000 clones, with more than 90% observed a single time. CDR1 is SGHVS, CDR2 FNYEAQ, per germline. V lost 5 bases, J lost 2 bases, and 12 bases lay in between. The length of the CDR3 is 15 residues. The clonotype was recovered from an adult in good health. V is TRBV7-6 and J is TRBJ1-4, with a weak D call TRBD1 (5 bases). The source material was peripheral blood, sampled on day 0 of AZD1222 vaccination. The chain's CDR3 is CASSPSGVTNEKLFF. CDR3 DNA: TGTGCCAGCAGCCCCTCGGGGGTCACTAATGAAAAACTGTTTTTT.